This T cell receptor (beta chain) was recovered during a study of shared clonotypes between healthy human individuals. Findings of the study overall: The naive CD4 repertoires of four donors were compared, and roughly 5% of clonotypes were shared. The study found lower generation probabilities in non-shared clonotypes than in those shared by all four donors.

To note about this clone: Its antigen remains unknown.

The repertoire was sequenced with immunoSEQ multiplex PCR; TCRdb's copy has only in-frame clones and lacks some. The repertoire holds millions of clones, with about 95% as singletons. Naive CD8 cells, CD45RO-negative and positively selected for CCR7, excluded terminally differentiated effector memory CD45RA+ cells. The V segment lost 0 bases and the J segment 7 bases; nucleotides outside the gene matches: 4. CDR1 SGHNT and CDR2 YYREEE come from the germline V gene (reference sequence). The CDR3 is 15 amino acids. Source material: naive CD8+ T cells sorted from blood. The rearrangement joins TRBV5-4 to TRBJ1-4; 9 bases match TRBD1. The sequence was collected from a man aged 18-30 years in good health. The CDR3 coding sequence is TGTGCCAGCAGCTTGGAGGGACAGGGTCTTGAAAAACTGTTTTTT. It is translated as CASSLEGQGLEKLFF. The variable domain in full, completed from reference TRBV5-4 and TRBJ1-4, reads ETGVTQSPTHLIKTRGQQVTLRCSSQSGHNTVSWYQQALGQGPQFIFQYYREEENGRGNFPPRFSGLQFPNYSSELNVNALELDDSALYLCASSLEGQGLEKLFFGSGTQLSVL.